A selection of T cell receptor beta chains follows, all from one sample in a study of blood T cell repertoires in COVID-19. TCRdb's table, derived via immunoSEQ multiplex PCR, lists solely in-frame clones and lacks some. In the table there are roughly 430,000 clones, approximately 91% of which are singletons. Sequencing was done on a sample of PBMCs or T cells enriched from blood (not recorded which). Receptors were obtained from a woman younger than 35 who had been exposed to COVID-19. Both conserved end residues are part of each CDR3. D genes are given only for firm matches. Clone size, where shown, is once, few, many, or a class for clones that have expanded.

TRBV6-5	.	TRBD1	TRBJ1-2	CASSPRTGVGYTF	TGTGCCAGCAGTCCCAGGACAGGGGTCGGCTACACCTTC
TRBV11-1	.	TRBD1	TRBJ2-2	CASSSDRVATGELFF	TGTGCCAGCAGCTCGGACAGGGTAGCCACCGGGGAGCTGTTTTTT
TRBV7-3	.	.	TRBJ2-1	CASSLFRGNEQFF	TGTGCCAGCAGCTTATTTAGGGGCAATGAGCAGTTCTTC
TRBV5-1	.	.	TRBJ2-7	CASSLGLSDSYEQYF	TGCGCCAGCAGCTTGGGACTATCCGACTCCTACGAGCAGTACTTC
TRBV29-1	.	.	TRBJ2-2	CSARRARDTGELFF	TGCAGCGCCCGACGGGCCAGGGACACCGGGGAGCTGTTTTTT
TRBV21-1	.	.	TRBJ1-6	CASSKNRGEGNSPLHF	TGTGCCAGCAGCAAAAATAGGGGCGAAGGAAATTCACCCCTCCACTTT
TRBV5-6	.	.	TRBJ1-1	CASSLGRRVGAFF	TGTGCCAGCAGCTTGGGGAGGCGGGTCGGGGCTTTCTTT
TRBV11-3	.	TRBD2	TRBJ2-1	CASSSGLADYNEQFF	TGTGCCAGCAGCTCCGGACTAGCGGACTACAATGAGCAGTTCTTC
TRBV19	.	.	TRBJ1-4	CASAEPGEKLFF	TGTGCCAGTGCAGAACCGGGTGAAAAACTGTTTTTT
TRBV6-5	.	.	TRBJ1-5	CASSFKRQAHFPQHF	TGTGCCAGCAGTTTTAAAAGACAGGCCCATTTCCCCCAGCATTTT
TRBV4-1	.	TRBD2	TRBJ2-7	CASSQASGLGDYEQYF	TGCGCCAGCAGCCAAGCCTCGGGACTAGGCGACTACGAGCAGTACTTC
TRBV18	once	.	TRBJ2-7	CASSPRQGSYEQYF	TGTGCCAGCTCACCACGGCAGGGCTCCTACGAGCAGTACTTC
TRBV4-3	.	.	TRBJ1-3	CASSQDPSGATGNTIYF	TGCGCCAGCAGCCAAGACCCGTCGGGAGCCACTGGAAACACCATATATTTT
TRBV3-1/TRBV3-2	.	.	TRBJ1-1	CASSQALSRGAMNTEAFF	TGTGCCAGCAGCCAAGCTCTAAGTCGGGGGGCTATGAACACTGAAGCTTTCTTT
TRBV28	.	TRBD1	TRBJ1-4	CASSPQGAATKLFF	TGTGCCAGCAGCCCGCAGGGGGCCGCCACGAAACTGTTTTTT
TRBV28	.	TRBD1	TRBJ1-6	CASSLGTGGSLSPLHF	TGTGCCAGCAGTTTGGGGACAGGGGGGTCTTTGTCACCCCTCCACTTT
TRBV7-2	.	.	TRBJ2-1	CASSLGGGVYYNEQFF	TGTGCCAGCAGCTTAGGCGGCGGAGTATACTACAATGAGCAGTTCTTC
TRBV6-1	once	.	TRBJ1-5	CASSESRTVYSNQPQHF	TGTGCCAGCAGTGAATCCCGGACAGTTTATAGCAATCAGCCCCAGCATTTT
TRBV28	.	.	TRBJ1-4	CASSLVSSRGEKLFF	TGTGCCAGCAGCCTCGTCAGTTCTCGGGGTGAAAAACTGTTTTTT
TRBV7-2	.	.	TRBJ1-4	CASSLGRTNEKLFF	TGTGCCAGCAGCTTAGGTCGGACTAATGAAAAACTGTTTTTT
TRBV5-4	.	TRBD1	TRBJ1-1	CASSLGGPNTEAFF	TGTGCCAGCAGCCTAGGGGGCCCGAACACTGAAGCTTTCTTT
TRBV19	.	.	TRBJ2-1	CASSISMSSYNEQFF	TGTGCCAGTAGTATAAGTATGAGCTCCTACAATGAGCAGTTCTTC
TRBV25-1	.	.	TRBJ1-1	CASSEFSGSGTEAFF	TGTGCCAGCAGTGAATTTTCAGGCTCGGGGACTGAAGCTTTCTTT
TRBV11-2	.	TRBD1	TRBJ1-1	CASSLILGTAIPMNTEAFF	TGTGCCAGCAGTCTCATCCTTGGGACAGCGATACCAATGAACACTGAAGCTTTCTTT
TRBV11-3	.	.	TRBJ1-1	CASSRYMNTEAFF	TGTGCCAGCAGCCGTTACATGAACACTGAAGCTTTCTTT
TRBV6-6	.	TRBD1	TRBJ1-5	CASQSTGGGQPQHF	TGTGCCAGTCAGTCGACAGGGGGCGGTCAGCCCCAGCATTTT
TRBV5-1	.	TRBD2	TRBJ2-1	CASSPPTSLENEQFF	TGCGCCAGCAGTCCACCGACTAGCTTGGAAAATGAGCAGTTCTTC
TRBV7-2	.	.	TRBJ2-7	CASSLETSGRGEQYF	TGTGCCAGCAGCTTAGAGACATCTGGACGGGGCGAGCAGTACTTC
TRBV7-3	.	.	TRBJ1-1	CASSSSRRQSLKNAEAFF	TGTGCCAGCAGTTCCTCCCGGAGACAGTCGCTCAAGAACGCTGAAGCTTTCTTT
TRBV18	.	TRBD2	TRBJ2-3	CASSQTSGSGTDTQYF	TGTGCCAGCTCACAAACTAGCGGGAGTGGGACAGATACGCAGTATTTT
TRBV28	.	.	TRBJ1-2	CASRPWDNSNYGYTF	TGTGCCAGCAGACCATGGGACAATTCTAACTATGGCTACACCTTC
TRBV19	.	.	TRBJ1-5	CASSGSGHQPQHF	TGTGCCAGTAGTGGGAGCGGGCATCAGCCCCAGCATTTT
TRBV4-2	.	.	TRBJ1-1	CASSQDRGGITEAFF	TGTGCCAGCAGCCAAGATAGGGGGGGCATAACTGAAGCTTTCTTT
TRBV28	.	.	TRBJ2-1	CASRESGRSYNEQFF	TGTGCCAGCAGGGAGAGCGGCCGCTCCTACAATGAGCAGTTCTTC
TRBV27	.	TRBD1	TRBJ1-6	CASSTYRGQGWNSPLHF	TGTGCCAGCAGTACATATAGGGGACAGGGGTGGAATTCACCCCTCCACTTT
TRBV9	.	.	TRBJ1-3	CASSKSGVGRGTIYF	TGTGCCAGCAGCAAAAGTGGGGTGGGGAGGGGCACCATATATTTT
TRBV24-1	.	TRBD2	TRBJ2-1	CATSDYPGLAGRSSYNEQFF	TGTGCCACCAGTGATTACCCGGGACTAGCGGGAAGGAGCTCCTACAATGAGCAGTTCTTC
TRBV7-9	.	.	TRBJ2-7	CASSLTALSSYEQYF	TGTGCCAGCAGCTTAACAGCACTTAGCTCCTACGAGCAGTACTTC
TRBV12-3/TRBV12-4	.	.	TRBJ2-4	CASSVLAKNIQYF	TGTGCCAGCAGTGTTCTAGCCAAAAACATTCAGTACTTC
TRBV6-1	.	TRBD1	TRBJ1-5	CASSDETGYQPQHF	TGTGCCAGCAGTGATGAGACAGGGTATCAGCCCCAGCATTTT
TRBV7-9	.	TRBD1	TRBJ2-7	CASSSQGARNEQYF	TGTGCCAGCAGCTCACAGGGGGCGCGCAACGAGCAGTACTTC
TRBV4-3	.	TRBD1	TRBJ1-5	CASSQERQGALYQPQHF	TGCGCCAGCAGCCAAGAGAGACAGGGGGCATTGTATCAGCCCCAGCATTTT
TRBV7-2	.	.	TRBJ2-5	CASSFSAGWRETQYF	TGTGCCAGCAGCTTCTCCGCAGGGTGGAGAGAGACCCAGTACTTC
TRBV3-1/TRBV3-2	.	.	TRBJ1-3	CASSQDTFPSGNTIYF	TGTGCCAGCAGCCAAGACACATTTCCTTCTGGAAACACCATATATTTT
TRBV4-3	once	.	TRBJ1-1	CASSRRTTLGVNTEAFF	TGCGCCAGCAGCCGTCGGACTACCCTCGGGGTGAACACTGAAGCTTTCTTT
TRBV28	.	TRBD2	TRBJ2-3	CASSIQREASTDTQYF	TGTGCCAGCAGTATTCAGCGGGAGGCCTCCACAGATACGCAGTATTTT
TRBV27	.	TRBD1	TRBJ2-7	CASSKESGTGAYEQYF	TGTGCCAGCAGTAAGGAGTCCGGGACAGGAGCCTACGAGCAGTACTTC
TRBV9	.	.	TRBJ1-1	CASSAQTEINTEAFF	TGTGCCAGCAGCGCCCAGACAGAGATTAACACTGAAGCTTTCTTT
TRBV6-5	.	TRBD1	TRBJ1-4	CASTAGGYEKLFF	TGTGCCAGCACGGCAGGGGGATATGAAAAACTGTTTTTT
TRBV6-5	.	.	TRBJ1-3	CASSPYRDANTIYF	TGTGCCAGCAGCCCCTACAGGGACGCAAACACCATATATTTT
TRBV10-3	.	.	TRBJ1-2	CAITQQSGLYGYTF	TGTGCCATCACGCAGCAAAGCGGGCTTTATGGCTACACCTTC
TRBV7-6	.	.	TRBJ1-5	CASSRGESQPQHF	TGTGCCAGCAGTCGCGGGGAGAGTCAGCCCCAGCATTTT
TRBV6-5	.	TRBD1	TRBJ1-1	CASSYDGTAEAFF	TGTGCCAGCAGTTACGATGGGACAGCTGAAGCTTTCTTT
TRBV29-1	.	TRBD2	TRBJ2-2	CSVRGRTSGTGGTGELFF	TGCAGCGTTAGGGGCCGGACTAGCGGGACTGGAGGCACCGGGGAGCTGTTTTTT